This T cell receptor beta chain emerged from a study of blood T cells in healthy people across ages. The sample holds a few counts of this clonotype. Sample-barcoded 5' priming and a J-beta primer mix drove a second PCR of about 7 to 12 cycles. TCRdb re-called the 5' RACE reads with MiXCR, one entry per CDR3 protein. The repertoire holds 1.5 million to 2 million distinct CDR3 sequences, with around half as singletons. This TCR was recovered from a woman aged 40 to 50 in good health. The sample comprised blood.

The CDR3 sequence: CASSYSQALAGAKTQYF. CDR3 nucleotide sequence: TGTGCCAGCAGTTACTCTCAGGCGCTAGCGGGGGCGAAGACCCAGTACTTC. The chain employs TRBV6-2 or TRBV6-3 and TRBJ2-5; 10 bases fit TRBD2. The V segment lost 0 bases and the J segment 6 bases; nucleotides outside the gene matches: 10. This CDR3 contains 17 residues. CDR1 and CDR2 from the germline V gene are MNHEY and SVGEGT.